This T cell receptor (beta chain) is drawn from a study of shared clonotypes between healthy human individuals. Both subsets, CD45RA+ naive and CD45RA-negative memory, were split from the CD4+ cells. TCRdb keeps only in-frame clones here, not all; method: immunoSEQ multiplex PCR. In the table there are around 1.5 million clones, roughly 98% of which are singletons. This CDR3 contains 12 residues. The germline gives CDR1 PRHDT, CDR2 FYEKMQ (reference sequence). Trimming removed 1 base from V and 5 bases from J, with 6 bases in between. The origin of this receptor is a man aged 25-40 years in good health. The sequenced material came from naive CD4+ T cells sorted from blood. Subset defined: CD45RA+ positively selected. V usage is TRBV13 and J usage is TRBJ2-7, with D hard to call. The CDR3: CASSLVGNEQYF. The CDR3 nucleotides read TGTGCCAGCAGCTTAGTTGGCAACGAGCAGTACTTC.